This T cell receptor (beta chain) stems from a study of cytomegalovirus exposure and HLA in healthy donors (dated by TCRdb to 2017 to 2019). The study in broad terms: In an earlier analysis of roughly 500 of the donors, roughly 300 Gb of sequence data and some 100 million unique TCR beta sequences from some 170 million T cells were reported. A handful of DR-DQ haplotypes were handled as single units for association and clustering because linkage in the cohort was strong. An early release that covered about 600 HLA-typed donors contained approximately 320 gigabases of sequencing data and 75 million to 100 million unique TCR sequences. The study aimed to test whether signatures of past pathogen exposure could be identified by cataloging public T cell receptors. To decide whether each TCR beta V gene segment behaved as functional or pseudogenic, an earlier analysis of some 540 of the donors relied on high-throughput TCR beta sequencing. Of the approximately 400 genotyped donors, over 80% were placed in the genetic ancestry cluster associated with self-reported Caucasian donors. Donor age, sex, ethnicity and CMV serostatus were compiled alongside the repertoire data. A later genetic analysis took genome-wide SNP genotypes for about 55% of the 666 donors and used that subset as a discovery cohort. The number of donors typed differed by locus, with roughly 629-640 for A, B, C, DRB1 and DQB1, approximately 500 for DQA1, about 610 for DPA1, and over 400 for DPB1. Besides the first cohort of roughly 700 subjects, a separate validation cohort made up of roughly 120 different subjects was used. To predict cytomegalovirus infection status, the study combined high-throughput TCR immunosequencing, statistical association of individual TCRs with disease status, and machine learning. To study patterns of TCR occurrence, a later analysis re-analyzed previously published TCR beta repertoires from around 660 donors and added high-resolution HLA genotyping. Rather than drawing on any new phenotypic data, the later analysis identified candidate immune exposures from TCR beta sequences and the way those sequences occurred across donors. Every repertoire in the discovery cohort had been generated on one and the same sequencing platform. Across around 400 genotyped donors of the cohort, an average of about 220,000 unique TCR beta nucleotide sequences per donor were sequenced, and 15% to 20% of those sequences were non-productive. HLA typing covered class I and class II loci at four-digit resolution. The T cell repertoires of 666 subjects were profiled by immunosequencing and related to cytomegalovirus serostatus.

To prepare the library, the immunoSEQ multiplex PCR assay was applied. A mixture of 60 forward primers for TCR Vbeta segments and 13 reverse primers for TCR Jbeta segments was used in the multiplex PCR. A multiplex PCR assay on genomic DNA amplified the CDR3 region of rearranged TCR beta genes. The amplified TCR beta libraries were sequenced on the Illumina HiSeq System as 87-base-pair reads. As for the authors' bioinformatics: A later analysis counted about 76 million unique TCR beta chains across the 700 or so repertoires, and 10 million to 12 million of these chains were shared by at least two donors. Raw reads were error-corrected and collapsed into unique sequences by a nearest-neighbor algorithm in which closely related sequences were merged to remove PCR and sequencing errors. Alignment of CDR3 sequences to IMGT reference sequences was used to assign V, D and J gene segments. For a sequence to be retained, at least a six-nucleotide match to both a V gene segment and a J gene segment was required. Rearrangements were classified as productive when the CDR3 lacked stop codons and remained in frame with V and J, and all other rearrangements were classified as non-productive. CDR3 was defined according to IMGT convention as the region running from the second conserved V-encoded cysteine to the conserved J-encoded phenylalanine. The earlier analysis of a few hundred of the donors excluded any sequence lacking an unambiguous match to a single V gene segment. An earlier analysis of a few hundred of the donors called V segments functional above 56.7% productive rearrangements and segregating when the between-donor standard deviation exceeded 5%. A statistical classification framework was built to diagnose cytomegalovirus status from the catalog of TCR beta chain sequences. In a later analysis, TCR nucleotide sequences were compared against IMGT/GENE-DB human TR gene sequences so that V and J genes could be assigned. Using the TCRdist pipeline, a later analysis assigned CDR3 sequences along with most-parsimonious VDJ recombination scenarios. A later analysis defined each TCR beta chain by its CDR3 amino acid sequence plus V-gene family, and excluded reads lacking a unique V-gene family. To address suspected cross-contamination and a sequencing artifact, a later analysis removed over 500 highly shared, low-generation-probability nucleotide sequences. A later analysis calculated a clonal expansion index for each public chain from normalized within-repertoire ranks of inferred template counts. In a later analysis, generation probabilities were computed using a VDJ recombination model fitted to out-of-frame rearrangements, and the results were checked against IGoR. In a later analysis, TCR-TCR, TCR-HLA and TCR-CMV co-occurrence was scored with hypergeometric tests, and a repertoire-size bias correction was applied to TCR pairs. In a later analysis, false discovery rates were estimated by permuting HLA or CMV assignments 20 times. In a later analysis, co-occurring TCRs were grouped using DBSCAN, with TCRdist sequence similarity added in when clustering inside HLA-allele-positive subsets. Repertoires with fewer than 30,000 or more than 120,000 public chains were left out of co-occurrence clustering, as were five repertoires with anomalous nucleotide sharing. Here the immuneACCESS table is served through TCRdb, limited to in-frame sequences with V and J called. Missing clones are a known gap in these copies; in checked studies unresolved V genes cover under half, and the rest lacks a known reason. The DNA gave D and trimming, while V, J and clone size come from that table. This sample holds hundreds of thousands of clones; 80% to 90% were observed only once. The ten largest clones capture about 3% of the sample.

From cysteine to phenylalanine, the CDR3 is 16 amino acids long. Of the read, only the CDR3 DNA is kept; its 48 bases are in frame from base 1. Unmatched junction bases come to 2, with V trimmed by 4 bases and J by 1 base. The germline V gene supplies CDR1 SGHRS and CDR2 YFSETQ. Overall study outcomes, separate from this receptor: In an earlier analysis of around 600 of the donors, most TCR beta V segments appeared in productive rearrangements about 87% or about 30% of the time, broadly matching IMGT annotations. Sequencing depth was assumed to be roughly uniform across donors in the presence/absence analyses, though that assumption may not hold. The authors suggested that the approach could potentially be generalized to other disease states and immunological phenotypes. In vitro tests confirmed that three of the cytomegalovirus-associated TCR beta chains recognize cytomegalovirus antigens. A cluster of highly shared sequence variants was judged likely to be a technical artifact of the sequencing pipeline. The study listed over 150 TCR beta chains as associated with cytomegalovirus. Linkage disequilibrium might explain the correlated functional status among segregating V segments, but an unknown experimental factor could not be excluded. Because HLA typing was missing for some donors at each locus, association tests included only the typed subset. In a later analysis, most CMV-associated TCR beta chains were found to appear HLA-restricted, with HLA associations seemingly driven largely by CMV exposure. Because counts were too low, some 17 rarely observed V segments, including chromosome 9 orphons, were excluded from the earlier analysis of 500 to 700 of the donors. Most TCR sequences were observed very rarely across donors, whereas some public TCRs were present in many individuals. A later genetic analysis reported fewer N-insertions in productive TCRs among donors in an Asian-associated ancestry cluster than the approximately 700-donor mean. Some IMGT-functional V segments, including TRBV6-2 and TRBV6-3, could not be told apart with the 87-base-pair reads, so those segments were excluded. Cytomegalovirus status was reported to be diagnosed by the classifier with high specificity and sensitivity in both the original and validation cohorts. A further reported finding was that TCR beta sequences accurately predicted the HLA-A and HLA-B alleles for most subjects in the first cohort. At a false discovery rate of 0.05, a later analysis linked 15,000 to 20,000 TCR beta sequences to specific HLA alleles. A later genetic analysis associated a missense DCLRE1C variant with V-gene and J-gene trimming of TCR beta chains, and an independent cohort replicated the association. In a later analysis, HLA-associated TCR beta chains showed more clonal expansion and lower generation probabilities than non-associated chains that were equally common. This cohort had only TCR beta chains sequenced, and the lack of alpha or paired-chain data limited which features could be detected. Assigning TCR associations to individual alleles was difficult when HLA alleles, especially DR and DQ, strongly co-occurred. A later analysis reported that several top co-occurrence clusters appeared linked to parvovirus B19, influenza, CMV and Epstein-Barr virus. For the cohort, immune exposure information was limited to CMV serostatus. According to a later analysis, TCR association rates differed among HLA loci, with DRB1 alleles showing the most associated TCRs and HLA-C alleles showing the fewest.

Remarks on this clone: It has no known antigen specificity. No base qualities exist here, and no much larger clone lies one base off it.

The cohort comprised some 680 healthy bone marrow donors. Cohort members were all nominally healthy when sampled, although unrecorded immune exposures were likely present. The donor was CMV seronegative and was included in the group of a few hundred seronegative cohort members. A peripheral blood sample was provided by each donor, and peripheral blood mononuclear cells were used for TCR beta sequencing. The Qiagen DNeasy Blood Extraction Kit was used to extract genomic DNA from the blood cell samples. The TCR was taken from a man aged 25 to 40 in good health and CMV-seronegative. The V and J genes are TRBV5-1 and TRBJ2-2; 12 bases in the junction line up with TRBD2. The sample comprised PBMCs. The CDR3 has the sequence CASSPGLAGNTGELFF. Here is the DNA: TGCGCCAGCAGCCCGGGACTAGCGGGGAACACCGGGGAGCTGTTTTTT.